The clone carrying this T cell receptor beta chain has a handful of counts. Its specificity is unknown. This entry is derived from a study of T-cell memory formation after mild COVID-19. As for the study in general: TCR clusters mostly belonged to single donors. Study conclusions and caveats: Contracting CD8+ clones were enriched in EMRA, CD4+ mainly in CM and EM.

From 5'RACE with constant-segment primers came TCR alpha and TCR beta cDNA libraries that carried sample barcodes and UMIs. TCRdb called the 5' RACE reads again in MiXCR, with one record for every CDR3 protein. The data show 250,000 to 300,000 distinct CDR3 sequences, under 20% seen once. This CDR3 is built from 14 residues. The V and J ends lost 1 base and 4 bases, in that order; junction bases with no gene match: 1. Germline-derived CDR1 and CDR2 are SGDLS and YYNGEE. This chain uses TRBV9 with TRBJ2-3; TRBD2 agrees at 9 bases. This clonotype was obtained from a man between 18 and 29 years old who had mild COVID-19 (a few samples of this study predate the infection). Cell type and time point are not known. The source material was PBMCs or a T cell subset sorted from them (not recorded which). CDR3 bases: TGTGCCAGCAGCGTAAGCGGGGGGCCAGATACGCAGTATTTT. It encodes CASSVSGGPDTQYF. The full variable domain, completed using reference TRBV9 and TRBJ2-3, is DSGVTQTPKHLITATGQRVTLRCSPRSGDLSVYWYQQSLDQGLQFLIQYYNGEERAKGNILERFSAQQFPDLHSELNLSSLELGDSALYFCASSVSGGPDTQYFGPGTRLTVL.